What follows describes a single T cell receptor beta chain. Only in-frame clones appear in the TCRdb table, and some are missing; sequencing was by immunoSEQ multiplex PCR. Counted here are fewer than 600,000 clones, more than 70% occurring once; the ten biggest clones make up 9.5% to 15%. Germline assignment: CDR1 GTSNPN and CDR2 SVGIG (reference sequence). Trimming stripped 3 bases from V and 3 bases from J, with 14 bases between. This CDR3 region has 15 residues. The sample originates from a study of shared clonotypes between healthy human individuals. Sequencing was done on a sample of PBMCs. The chain carries TRBV30 and TRBJ1-4, with no clear D. The clonotype comes from a woman aged 35 to 49 in good health. Some clones in this sample may be carry-over from other donors' samples. The CDR3 sequence is CAWSARTGPNEKLFF. The CDR3 DNA reads as TGTGCCTGGAGCGCCCGTACTGGCCCTAATGAAAAACTGTTTTTT.